This T cell receptor beta chain comes out of a study of OX40 agonist ivuxolimab in advanced cancers. Study context: The patients received agonistic anti-OX40 (CD134) antibody ivuxolimab. Ivuxolimab was delivered to patients intravenously every 2 weeks at doses spanning 0.01 to 10 mg/kg. Study-wide points: The authors did not determine the antigen specificity of the expanded peripheral T cells.

The assay was immunoSEQ multiplex PCR, and TCRdb's table has in-frame clones only and misses some. The data show 90,000 to 150,000 clones, approximately 92% seen once. V was shortened by 5 bases and J by 3 bases, with 17 bases between the two germline ends. CDR1 is SGHVS, CDR2 FQNEAQ, per germline. The CDR3 runs to 15 residues. This clone was picked up a small number of times. The antigen is not known. The source of this sequence is an adult with an advanced solid tumor such as melanoma, head and neck, liver or kidney cancer. The chain combines TRBV7-8 with TRBJ2-7; D is tentatively TRBD1 or TRBD2 (5 bases each). The sample was CD4+ or CD8+ T cells sorted from blood, taken in a trial of the OX40 agonist ivuxolimab. The CDR3: CASSPVSGSLYEQYF. The CDR3 DNA is TGTGCCAGCAGCCCCGTTTCAGGGAGCCTCTACGAGCAGTACTTC.